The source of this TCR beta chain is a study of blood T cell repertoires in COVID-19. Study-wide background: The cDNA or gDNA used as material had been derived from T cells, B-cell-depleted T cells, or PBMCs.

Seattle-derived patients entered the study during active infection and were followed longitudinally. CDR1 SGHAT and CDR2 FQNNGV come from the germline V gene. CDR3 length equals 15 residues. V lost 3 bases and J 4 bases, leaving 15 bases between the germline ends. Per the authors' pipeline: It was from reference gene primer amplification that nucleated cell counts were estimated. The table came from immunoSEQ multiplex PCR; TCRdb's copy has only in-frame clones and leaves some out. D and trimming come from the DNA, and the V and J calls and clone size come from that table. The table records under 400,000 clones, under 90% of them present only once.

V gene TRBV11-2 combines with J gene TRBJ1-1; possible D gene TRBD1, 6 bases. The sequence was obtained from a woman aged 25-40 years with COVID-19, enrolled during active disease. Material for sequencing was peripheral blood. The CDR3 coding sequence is TGTGCCAGCAGCTTGATCCGCGGCAGGGGCACTGAAGCTTTCTTT. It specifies CASSLIRGRGTEAFF.